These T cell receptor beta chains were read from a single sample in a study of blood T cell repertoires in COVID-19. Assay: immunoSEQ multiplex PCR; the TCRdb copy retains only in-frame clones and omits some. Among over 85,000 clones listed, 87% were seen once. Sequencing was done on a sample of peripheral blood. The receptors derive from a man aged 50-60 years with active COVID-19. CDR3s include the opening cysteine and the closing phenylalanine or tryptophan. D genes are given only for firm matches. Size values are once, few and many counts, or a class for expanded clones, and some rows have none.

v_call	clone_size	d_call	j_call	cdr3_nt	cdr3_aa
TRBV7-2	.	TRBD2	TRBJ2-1	TGTGCCAGCACCAGAGCGGGGGGAGTTGGTGAGCAGTTCTTC	CASTRAGGVGEQFF
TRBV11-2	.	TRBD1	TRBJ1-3	TGTGCCAGCAGCTTGACAGGGGTCTTGGGAAACACCATATATTTT	CASSLTGVLGNTIYF
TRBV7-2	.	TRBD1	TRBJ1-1	TGTGCCAGCAGCAAGACAGGGGGCACGGGGAACACTGAAGCTTTCTTT	CASSKTGGTGNTEAFF
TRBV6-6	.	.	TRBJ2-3	TGTGCCAGCAGTAGGGACAAAAGCACAGATACGCAGTATTTT	CASSRDKSTDTQYF
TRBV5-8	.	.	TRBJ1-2	TGTGCCAGCAGCTTGGTGGTGAGGGATGGCTACACCTTC	CASSLVVRDGYTF
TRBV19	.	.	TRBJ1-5	TGTGCCAGTAGGCCCCGGGGGGCTGGCAATCAGCCCCAGCATTTT	CASRPRGAGNQPQHF
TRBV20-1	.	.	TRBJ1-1	TGCAGTGCTAGTCTAACAGCGAACACTGAAGCTTTCTTT	CSASLTANTEAFF
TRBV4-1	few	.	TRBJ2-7	TGCGCCAGCAGCCAAGGGACAACTACCTACGAGCAGTACTTC	CASSQGTTTYEQYF
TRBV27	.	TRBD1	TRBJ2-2	TGTGCCAGACTAATCAGGGGGCAAGGCACCGGGGAGCTGTTTTTT	CARLIRGQGTGELFF
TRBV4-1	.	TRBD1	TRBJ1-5	TGCGCCAGCAGCCAAGATGGGTCTGGACAGGGGTTCAATCAGCCCCAGCATTTT	CASSQDGSGQGFNQPQHF
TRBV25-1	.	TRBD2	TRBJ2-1	TGTGCCAGCAGTGAGCCCGGACTAGCGGCCAATGAGCAGTTCTTC	CASSEPGLAANEQFF
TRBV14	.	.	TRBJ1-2	TGTGCCAGCAGCCGATCAGGGTACGGGGGATATGGCTACACCTTC	CASSRSGYGGYGYTF
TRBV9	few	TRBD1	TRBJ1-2	TGTGCCAGCAGCCAAACCGGGACAGGGGATGGCTACACCTTC	CASSQTGTGDGYTF
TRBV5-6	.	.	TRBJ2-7	TGTGCCAGCAGAAAACAGGGCAGCTCCTACGAGCAGTACTTC	CASRKQGSSYEQYF
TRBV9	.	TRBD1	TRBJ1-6	TGTGCCAGCAGCGTATCAGGGGGGAATTCACCCCTCCACTTT	CASSVSGGNSPLHF
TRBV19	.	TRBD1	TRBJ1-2	TGTGCCAGTAGGCGGACAGGGGGAGGCTATGGCTACACCTTC	CASRRTGGGYGYTF
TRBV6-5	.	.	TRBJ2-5	TGTGCCAGCACTAGACAGAGACAAGAGACCCAGTACTTC	CASTRQRQETQYF
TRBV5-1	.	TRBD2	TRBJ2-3	TGCGCCAGCACCATAGCGGGGGCAGATACGCAGTATTTT	CASTIAGADTQYF
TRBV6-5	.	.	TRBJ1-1	TGTGCCAGCAGAGACTCTACGGACACTGAAGCTTTCTTT	CASRDSTDTEAFF
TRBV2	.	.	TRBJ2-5	TGTGCCAGCAGTGAGAGGATAGAGACCCAGTACTTC	CASSERIETQYF
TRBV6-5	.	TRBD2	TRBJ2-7	TGTGCCAGCAGCCTAGCGGGGGGGCCATCCTACGAGCAGTACTTC	CASSLAGGPSYEQYF
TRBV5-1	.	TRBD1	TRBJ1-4	TGCGCCAGCAGCTTGCAAGGACAGGGAAGTAATGAAAAACTGTTTTTT	CASSLQGQGSNEKLFF
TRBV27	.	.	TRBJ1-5	TGTGCCAGCAGTTTCCGACAGCATCAGCCCCAGCATTTT	CASSFRQHQPQHF
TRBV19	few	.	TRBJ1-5	TGTGCCAGTAGTACCGACAGGCTCGGCAATCAGCCCCAGCATTTT	CASSTDRLGNQPQHF
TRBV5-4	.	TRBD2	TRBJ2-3	TGTGCCAGCAGCTTCCCTAGCGGGGTGGGATTAGGAGCGCAGTATTTT	CASSFPSGVGLGAQYF
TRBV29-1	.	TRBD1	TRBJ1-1	TGCAGCACGCGACAGGGGGCTGGCACTGAAGCTTTCTTT	CSTRQGAGTEAFF
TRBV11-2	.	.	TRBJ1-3	TGTGCCAGCAGCAGTTACAGGACTGGAAACACCATATATTTT	CASSSYRTGNTIYF
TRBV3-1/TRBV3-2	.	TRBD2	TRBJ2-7	TGTGCCAGCAGCCAGGGTACTAGCGGGGCCCGGCGGTACTTC	CASSQGTSGARRYF
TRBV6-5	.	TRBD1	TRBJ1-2	TGTGCCAGCAGTTACACCGGGACAGGGGTCTATGGCTACACCTTC	CASSYTGTGVYGYTF
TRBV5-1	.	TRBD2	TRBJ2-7	TGCGCCAGCAGCTTGGGAGTCGGGACTAATCCCGAGCAGTACTTC	CASSLGVGTNPEQYF
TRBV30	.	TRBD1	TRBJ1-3	TGTGCCTGGGGAGGACAGGGAAGAGGAAACACCATATATTTT	CAWGGQGRGNTIYF
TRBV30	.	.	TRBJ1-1	TGTGCCTGGAGTTACCGTAGCCCGAACACTGAAGCTTTCTTT	CAWSYRSPNTEAFF
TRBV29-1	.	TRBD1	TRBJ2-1	TGCAGCGTTGGAGGGGGCGTTCCGGGCTCCTACAATGAGCAGTTCTTC	CSVGGGVPGSYNEQFF
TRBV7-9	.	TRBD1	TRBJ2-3	TGTGCCAGCAGCCCCCGGAGAGGGGGCGGTTATGATACGCAGTATTTT	CASSPRRGGGYDTQYF
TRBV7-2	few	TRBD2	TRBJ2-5	TGTGCCAGCAGCCAATGGAGTGGGGGGGGAGAGACCCAGTACTTC	CASSQWSGGGETQYF
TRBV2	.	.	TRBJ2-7	TGTGCCAGCAAAGACTACTCCTACGAGCAGTACTTC	CASKDYSYEQYF
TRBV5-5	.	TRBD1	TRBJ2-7	TGTGCCAGCAGCGGCGGACAGGGGGCCTACGAGCAGTACTTC	CASSGGQGAYEQYF
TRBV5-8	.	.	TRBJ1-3	TGTGCCAGCAGCTCGTTTCTATTCTCTGGAAACACCATATATTTT	CASSSFLFSGNTIYF
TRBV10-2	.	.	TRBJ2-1	TGCGCCAGCTGGACAGCGGGGAGAATCAACAATGAGCAGTTCTTC	CASWTAGRINNEQFF
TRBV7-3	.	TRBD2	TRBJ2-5	TGTGCCAGCAGCCCTAGCGGGGGGGCCAGGGAGACCCAGTACTTC	CASSPSGGARETQYF